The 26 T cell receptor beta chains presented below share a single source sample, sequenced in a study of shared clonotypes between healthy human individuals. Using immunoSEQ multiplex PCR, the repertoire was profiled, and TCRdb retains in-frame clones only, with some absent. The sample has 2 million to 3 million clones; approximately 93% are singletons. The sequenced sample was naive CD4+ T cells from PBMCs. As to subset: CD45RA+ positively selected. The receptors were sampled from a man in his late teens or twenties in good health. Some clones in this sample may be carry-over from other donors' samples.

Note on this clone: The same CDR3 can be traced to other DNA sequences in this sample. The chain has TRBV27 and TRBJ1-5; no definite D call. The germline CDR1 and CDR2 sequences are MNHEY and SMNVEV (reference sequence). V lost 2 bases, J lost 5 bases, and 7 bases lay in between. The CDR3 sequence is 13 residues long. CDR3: CASSLNGDQPQHF. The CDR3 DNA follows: TGTGCCAGCAGTTTAAATGGCGATCAGCCCCAGCATTTT.

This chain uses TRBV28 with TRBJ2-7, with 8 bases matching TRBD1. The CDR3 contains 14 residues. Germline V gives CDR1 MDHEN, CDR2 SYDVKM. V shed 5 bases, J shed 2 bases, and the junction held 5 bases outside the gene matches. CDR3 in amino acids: CASSTGGRTYEQYF. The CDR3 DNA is TGTGCCAGCAGTACAGGGGGGAGAACCTACGAGCAGTACTTC.

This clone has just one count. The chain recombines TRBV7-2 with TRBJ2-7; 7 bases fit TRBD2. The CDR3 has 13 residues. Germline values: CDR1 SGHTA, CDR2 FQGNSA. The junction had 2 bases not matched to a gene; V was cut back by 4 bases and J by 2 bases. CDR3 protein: CASSYGLAYEQYF. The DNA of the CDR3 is TGTGCCAGCAGCTACGGACTAGCCTACGAGCAGTACTTC.

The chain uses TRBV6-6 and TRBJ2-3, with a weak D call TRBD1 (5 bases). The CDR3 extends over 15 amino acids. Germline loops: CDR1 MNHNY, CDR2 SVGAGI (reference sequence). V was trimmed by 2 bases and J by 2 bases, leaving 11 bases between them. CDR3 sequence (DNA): TGTGCCAGCAGTTACGGCGCAGGGCACACAGATACGCAGTATTTT. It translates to CASSYGAGHTDTQYF.

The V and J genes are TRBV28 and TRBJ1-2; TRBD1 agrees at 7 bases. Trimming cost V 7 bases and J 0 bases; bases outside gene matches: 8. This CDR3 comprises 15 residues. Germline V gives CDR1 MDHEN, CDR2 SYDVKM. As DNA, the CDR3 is TGTGCCAGCAAGGGACAGCCACCCCCTAACTATGGCTACACCTTC. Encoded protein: CASKGQPPPNYGYTF.

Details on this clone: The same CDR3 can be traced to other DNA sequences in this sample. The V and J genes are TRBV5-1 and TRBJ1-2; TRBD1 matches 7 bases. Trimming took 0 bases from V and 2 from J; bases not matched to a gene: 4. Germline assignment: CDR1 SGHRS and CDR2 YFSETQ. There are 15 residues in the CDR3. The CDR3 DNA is TGCGCCAGCAGCTTGGATACAGGGGCGAACTATGGCTACACCTTC. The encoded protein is CASSLDTGANYGYTF.

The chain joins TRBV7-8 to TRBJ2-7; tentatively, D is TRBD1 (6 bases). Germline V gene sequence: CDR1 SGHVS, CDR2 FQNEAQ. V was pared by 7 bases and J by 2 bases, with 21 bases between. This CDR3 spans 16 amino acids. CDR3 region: CASTQLSGQATYEQYF. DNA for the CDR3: TGTGCCAGCACGCAACTCTCGGGACAAGCCACCTACGAGCAGTACTTC.

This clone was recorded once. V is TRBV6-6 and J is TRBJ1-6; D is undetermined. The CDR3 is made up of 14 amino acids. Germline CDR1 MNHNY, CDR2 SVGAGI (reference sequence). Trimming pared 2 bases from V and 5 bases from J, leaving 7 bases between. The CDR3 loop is CASSYQPDNSPLHF. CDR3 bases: TGTGCCAGCAGTTACCAGCCTGATAATTCACCCCTCCACTTT.

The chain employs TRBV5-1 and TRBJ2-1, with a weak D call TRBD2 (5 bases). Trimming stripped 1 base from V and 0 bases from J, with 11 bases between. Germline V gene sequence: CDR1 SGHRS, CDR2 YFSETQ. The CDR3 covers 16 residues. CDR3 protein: CASSLYGDSSYNEQFF. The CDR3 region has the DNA TGCGCCAGCAGCTTGTACGGGGATTCCTCCTACAATGAGCAGTTCTTC. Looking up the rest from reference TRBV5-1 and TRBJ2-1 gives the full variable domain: KAGVTQTPRYLIKTRGQQVTLSCSPISGHRSVSWYQQTPGQGLQFLFEYFSETQRNKGNFPGRFSGRQFSNSRSEMNVSTLELGDSALYLCASSLYGDSSYNEQFFGPGTRLTVL.

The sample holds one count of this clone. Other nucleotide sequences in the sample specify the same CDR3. The CDR3 protein is CASSLGGGVPYEQYF. The CDR3, as DNA: TGTGCCAGCAGCCTGGGGGGGGGCGTCCCCTACGAGCAGTACTTC. The rearrangement joins TRBV28 to TRBJ2-7; possibly TRBD2 for D (7 bases). Germline CDR1 and CDR2: MDHEN and SYDVKM. V lost 6 bases and J 2 bases, leaving 17 bases between the germline ends. The CDR3 extends over 15 amino acids.

CDR3 in amino acids: CASSARGGLGLAGGLRNEQFF. CDR3 coding DNA: TGTGCCAGCAGCGCCCGAGGGGGGCTCGGACTAGCGGGAGGGTTGCGCAATGAGCAGTTCTTC. The rearrangement links TRBV9 to TRBJ2-1; 15 positions match TRBD2. The CDR3 has 21 amino acids. From germline, CDR1 is SGDLS and CDR2 YYNGEE. Losses at the gene ends were 3 bases for V and 6 bases for J; bases not matched to a gene: 19.

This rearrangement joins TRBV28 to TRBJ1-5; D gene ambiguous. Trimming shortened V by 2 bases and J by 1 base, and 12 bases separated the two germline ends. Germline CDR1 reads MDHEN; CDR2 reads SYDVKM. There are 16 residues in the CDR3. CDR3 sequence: CASSLRPGWSNQPQHF. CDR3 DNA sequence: TGTGCCAGCAGTTTAAGGCCCGGATGGAGCAATCAGCCCCAGCATTTT.

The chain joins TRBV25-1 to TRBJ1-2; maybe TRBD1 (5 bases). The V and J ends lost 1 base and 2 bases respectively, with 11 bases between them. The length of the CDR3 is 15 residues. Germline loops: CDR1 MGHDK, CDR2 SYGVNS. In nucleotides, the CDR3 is TGTGCCAGCAGTGAATCGGCAGGGAGAAACTATGGCTACACCTTC. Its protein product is CASSESAGRNYGYTF.

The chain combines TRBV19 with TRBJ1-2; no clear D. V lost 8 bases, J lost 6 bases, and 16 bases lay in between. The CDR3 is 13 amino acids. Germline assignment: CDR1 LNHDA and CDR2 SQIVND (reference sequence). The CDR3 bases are TGTGCCAGTCGGGAGCGGTCTTCGGATGGCTACACCTTC. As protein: CASRERSSDGYTF.

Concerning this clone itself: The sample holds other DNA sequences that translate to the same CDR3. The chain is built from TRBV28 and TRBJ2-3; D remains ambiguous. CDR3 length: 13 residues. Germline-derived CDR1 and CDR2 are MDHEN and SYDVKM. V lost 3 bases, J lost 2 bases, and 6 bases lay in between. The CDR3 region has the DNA TGTGCCAGCAGTTTGGATCTCACAGATACGCAGTATTTT. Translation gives CASSLDLTDTQYF.

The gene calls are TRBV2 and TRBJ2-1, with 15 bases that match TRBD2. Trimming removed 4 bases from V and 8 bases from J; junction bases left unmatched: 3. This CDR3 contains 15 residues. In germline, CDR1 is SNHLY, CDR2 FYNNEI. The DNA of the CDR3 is TGTGCCAGCAGTGGGACTAGCGGGGGGGTCTATGAGCAGTTCTTC. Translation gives CASSGTSGGVYEQFF. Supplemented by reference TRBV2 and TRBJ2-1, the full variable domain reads EPEVTQTPSHQVTQMGQEVILRCVPISNHLYFYWYRQILGQKVEFLVSFYNNEISEKSEIFDDQFSVERPDGSNFTLKIRSTKLEDSAMYFCASSGTSGGVYEQFFGPGTRLTVL.

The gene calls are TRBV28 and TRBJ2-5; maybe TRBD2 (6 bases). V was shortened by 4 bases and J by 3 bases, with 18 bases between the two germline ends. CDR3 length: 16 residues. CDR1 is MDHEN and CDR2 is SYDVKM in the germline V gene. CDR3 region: CASSSRGGGREETQYF. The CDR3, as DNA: TGTGCCAGCAGTTCACGTGGTGGAGGGAGAGAAGAGACCCAGTACTTC.

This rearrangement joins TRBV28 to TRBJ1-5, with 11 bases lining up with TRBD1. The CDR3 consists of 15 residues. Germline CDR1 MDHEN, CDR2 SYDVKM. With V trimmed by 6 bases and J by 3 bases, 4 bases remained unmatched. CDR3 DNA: TGTGCCAGCAGAGGGGACAGGGGGTCCAATCAGCCCCAGCATTTT. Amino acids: CASRGDRGSNQPQHF.

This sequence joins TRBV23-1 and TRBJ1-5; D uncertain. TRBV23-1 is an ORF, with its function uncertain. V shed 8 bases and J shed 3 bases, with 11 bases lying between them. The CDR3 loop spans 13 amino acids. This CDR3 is CASPRVPNQPQHF. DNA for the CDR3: TGCGCCAGCCCCCGGGTCCCCAATCAGCCCCAGCATTTT.

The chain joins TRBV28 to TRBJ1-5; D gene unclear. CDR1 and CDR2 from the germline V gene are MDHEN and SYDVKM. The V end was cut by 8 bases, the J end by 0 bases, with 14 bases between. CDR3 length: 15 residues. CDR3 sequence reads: CASHGLSYSNQPQHF. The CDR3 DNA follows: TGTGCCAGCCACGGCCTCTCTTATAGCAATCAGCCCCAGCATTTT.

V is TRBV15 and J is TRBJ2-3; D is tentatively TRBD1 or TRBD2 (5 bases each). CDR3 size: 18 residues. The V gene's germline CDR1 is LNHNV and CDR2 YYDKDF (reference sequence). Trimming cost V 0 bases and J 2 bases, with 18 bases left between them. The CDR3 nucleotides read TGTGCCACCAGCAGAGATGGAGCCCCCGGGACCTACACAGATACGCAGTATTTT. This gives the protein CATSRDGAPGTYTDTQYF. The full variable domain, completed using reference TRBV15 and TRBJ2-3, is DAMVIQNPRYQVTQFGKPVTLSCSQTLNHNVMYWYQQKSSQAPKLLFHYYDKDFNNEADTPDNFQSRRPNTSFCFLDIRSPGLGDTAMYLCATSRDGAPGTYTDTQYFGPGTRLTVL.

The CDR3 DNA sequence: TGTGCCAGCAGTTTTGGCCCAACCACCTACGAGCAGTACTTC. The encoded protein is CASSFGPTTYEQYF. This chain links TRBV6-6 with TRBJ2-7; D is uncertain. Germline V gene sequence: CDR1 MNHNY, CDR2 SVGAGI (reference sequence). This CDR3 comprises 14 residues. The V end lost 4 bases, the J end lost 2 bases, and 12 bases lay between the germline ends.

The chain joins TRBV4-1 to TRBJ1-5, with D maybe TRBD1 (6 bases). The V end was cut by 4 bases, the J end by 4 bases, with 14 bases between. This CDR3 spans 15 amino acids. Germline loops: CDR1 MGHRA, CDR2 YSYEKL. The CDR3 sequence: CASSLTNQGNQPQHF. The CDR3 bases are TGCGCCAGCAGCCTTACGAACCAGGGGAATCAGCCCCAGCATTTT.

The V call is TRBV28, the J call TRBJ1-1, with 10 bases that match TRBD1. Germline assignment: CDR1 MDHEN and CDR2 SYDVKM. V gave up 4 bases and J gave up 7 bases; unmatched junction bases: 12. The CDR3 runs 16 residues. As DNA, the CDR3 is TGTGCCAGCAGTTCACCAGAGACAGGGGGCGGTAATGAAGCTTTCTTT. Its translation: CASSSPETGGGNEAFF.

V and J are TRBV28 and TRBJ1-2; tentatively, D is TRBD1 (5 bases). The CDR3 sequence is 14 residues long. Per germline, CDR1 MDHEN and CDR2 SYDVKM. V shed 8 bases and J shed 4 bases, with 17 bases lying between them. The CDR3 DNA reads TGTGCCAGCCGGTATCCAGACAGTCTCTATGGCTACACCTTC. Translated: CASRYPDSLYGYTF.

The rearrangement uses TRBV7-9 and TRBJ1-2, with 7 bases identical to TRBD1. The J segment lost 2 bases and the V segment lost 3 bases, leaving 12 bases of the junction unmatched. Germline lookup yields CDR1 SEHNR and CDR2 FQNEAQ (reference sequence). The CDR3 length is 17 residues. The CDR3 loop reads CASSLSTTGHRNYGYTF. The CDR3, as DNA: TGTGCCAGCAGCTTGAGTACGACAGGGCATAGGAACTATGGCTACACCTTC.